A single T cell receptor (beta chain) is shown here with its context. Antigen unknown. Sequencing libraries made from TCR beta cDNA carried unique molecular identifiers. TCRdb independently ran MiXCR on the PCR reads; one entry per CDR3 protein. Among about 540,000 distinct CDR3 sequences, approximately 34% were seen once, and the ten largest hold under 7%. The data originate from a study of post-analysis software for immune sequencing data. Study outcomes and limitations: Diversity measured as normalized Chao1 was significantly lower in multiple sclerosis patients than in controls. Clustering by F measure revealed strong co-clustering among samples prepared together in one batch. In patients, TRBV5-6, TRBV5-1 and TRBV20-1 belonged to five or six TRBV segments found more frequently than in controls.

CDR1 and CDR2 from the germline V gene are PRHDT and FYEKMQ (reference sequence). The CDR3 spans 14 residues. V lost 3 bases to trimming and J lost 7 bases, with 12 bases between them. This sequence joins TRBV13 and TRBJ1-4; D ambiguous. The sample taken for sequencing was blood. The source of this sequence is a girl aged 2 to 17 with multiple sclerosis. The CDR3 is CASSLDLAGEKLFF. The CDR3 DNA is TGTGCCAGCAGCTTGGATTTGGCAGGTGAAAAACTGTTTTTT.